Each of the 6 T cell receptor beta chains below was sequenced from the same sample in a study of T cell repertoires in cytomegalovirus infection. TCRdb reanalysed the reads using MiXCR and keeps one entry per CDR3 protein. The profile shows around 300,000 distinct CDR3 sequences, roughly 23% of them singletons. The source material was PBMCs. These receptors were taken from a human donor in good health (CMV status not recorded). Some clones in this sample may be carry-over from other donors' samples.

This chain uses TRBV12-3 or TRBV12-4 with TRBJ2-2, with D possibly matching TRBD1 (6 bases). V shed 6 bases and J shed 3 bases, with 17 bases lying between them. The CDR3 spans 16 residues. The CDR3 is CASSPLQGTYTGELFF. CDR3 DNA sequence: TGTGCCAGCAGCCCCCTACAGGGAACGTACACCGGGGAGCTGTTTTTT.

The genes are TRBV7-9 and TRBJ1-2; D remains unclear. This CDR3 spans 15 amino acids. Germline CDR1 and CDR2: SEHNR and FQNEAQ (reference sequence). V lost 1 base, J lost 2 bases, and 11 bases lay in between. The DNA for the CDR3 is TGTGCCAGCAGCTTAGATGGCAGCTGGAACTATGGCTACACCTTC. The encoded protein is CASSLDGSWNYGYTF.

The rearrangement links TRBV20-1 to TRBJ2-4; no clear D. The germline V and J ends were trimmed by 1 base and 1 base, with 17 bases remaining between them. CDR1 is DFQATT, CDR2 SNEGSKA, per germline (reference sequence). The CDR3 loop spans 17 amino acids. This CDR3 is CSARGTVDLGAKNIQYF. DNA of the CDR3: TGCAGTGCTAGAGGGACGGTGGATTTAGGTGCCAAAAACATTCAGTACTTC.

This clonotype was seen a few times. The chain carries TRBV3-1 and TRBJ2-1, with D possibly being TRBD1 (6 bases). The CDR3 covers 12 residues. V was pared by 4 bases and J by 11 bases, with 12 bases between. Germline V gives CDR1 LGHDT, CDR2 YNNKEL (reference sequence). CDR3 sequence (DNA): TGTGCCAGCAGCCTTCCCGGGGACAAGCAGTTCTTC. As protein: CASSLPGDKQFF.

This sequence joins TRBV6-6 and TRBJ1-2, with 9 bases aligning to TRBD1. This CDR3 comprises 12 residues. Germline V gene lookup returns CDR1 MNHNY and CDR2 SVGAGI (reference sequence). The trim removed 6 bases at V and 10 bases at J, leaving 6 bases unmatched. For the CDR3, the DNA is TGTGCCAGCAGACAGGGGGCCCCTTCCTACACCTTC. Amino acid sequence: CASRQGAPSYTF.

The V call is TRBV6-2 or TRBV6-3, the J call TRBJ2-1; TRBD2 agrees at 15 bases. Looked up from germline, CDR1 is MNHEY and CDR2 is SVGEGT. V trimming: 5 bases; J trimming: 6 bases; junction bases outside the gene matches: 5. This CDR3 has 16 residues. The CDR3: CASSGLAGGPGNEQFF. In DNA form, the CDR3 reads TGTGCCAGCAGTGGACTAGCGGGAGGGCCGGGCAATGAGCAGTTCTTC.